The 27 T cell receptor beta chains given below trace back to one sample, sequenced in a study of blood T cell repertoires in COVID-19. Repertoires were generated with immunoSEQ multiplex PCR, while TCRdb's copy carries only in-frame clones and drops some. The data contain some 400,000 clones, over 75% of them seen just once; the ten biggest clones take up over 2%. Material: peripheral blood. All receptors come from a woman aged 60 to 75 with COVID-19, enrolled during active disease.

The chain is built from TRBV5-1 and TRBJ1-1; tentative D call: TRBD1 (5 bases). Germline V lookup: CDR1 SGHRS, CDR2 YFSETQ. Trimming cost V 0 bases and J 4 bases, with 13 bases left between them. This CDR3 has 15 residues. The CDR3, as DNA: TGCGCCAGCAGCTTGGAGCTGGGGCTGGGCACTGAAGCTTTCTTT. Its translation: CASSLELGLGTEAFF. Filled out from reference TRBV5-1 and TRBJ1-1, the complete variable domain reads KAGVTQTPRYLIKTRGQQVTLSCSPISGHRSVSWYQQTPGQGLQFLFEYFSETQRNKGNFPGRFSGRQFSNSRSEMNVSTLELGDSALYLCASSLELGLGTEAFFGQGTRLTVV.

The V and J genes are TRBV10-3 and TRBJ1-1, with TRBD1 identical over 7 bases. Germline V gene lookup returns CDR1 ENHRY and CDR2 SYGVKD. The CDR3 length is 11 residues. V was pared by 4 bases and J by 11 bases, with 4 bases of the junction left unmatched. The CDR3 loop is CAISATGQAFF. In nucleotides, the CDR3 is TGTGCCATCAGTGCGACAGGGCAGGCTTTCTTT.

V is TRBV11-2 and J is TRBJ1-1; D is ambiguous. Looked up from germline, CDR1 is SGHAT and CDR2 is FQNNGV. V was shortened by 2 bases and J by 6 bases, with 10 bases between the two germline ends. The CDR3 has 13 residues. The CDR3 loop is CASSLTGVAEAFF. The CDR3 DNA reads TGTGCCAGCAGCTTAACGGGAGTCGCTGAAGCTTTCTTT.

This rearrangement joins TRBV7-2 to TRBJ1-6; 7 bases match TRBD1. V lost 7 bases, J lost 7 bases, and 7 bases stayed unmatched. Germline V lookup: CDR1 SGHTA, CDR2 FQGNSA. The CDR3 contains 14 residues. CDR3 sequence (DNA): TGTGCCAGCACCGCTGGGACAGTGAATTCACCCCTCCACTTT. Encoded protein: CASTAGTVNSPLHF. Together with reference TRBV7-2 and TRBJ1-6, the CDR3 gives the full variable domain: GAGVSQSPSNKVTEKGKDVELRCDPISGHTALYWYRQSLGQGLEFLIYFQGNSAPDKSGLPSDRFSAERTGGSVSTLTIQRTQQEDSAVYLCASTAGTVNSPLHFGNGTRLTVT.

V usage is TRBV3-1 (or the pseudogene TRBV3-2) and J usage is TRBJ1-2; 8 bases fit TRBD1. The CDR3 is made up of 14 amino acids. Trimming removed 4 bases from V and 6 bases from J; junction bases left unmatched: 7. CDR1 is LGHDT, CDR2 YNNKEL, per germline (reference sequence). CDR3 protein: CASSPWTGSDGYTF. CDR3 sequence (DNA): TGTGCCAGCAGCCCTTGGACAGGGAGCGATGGCTACACCTTC.

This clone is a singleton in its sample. CDR3 region: CASSHQTGDTEAFF. The DNA of the CDR3 is TGTGCCAGCTCACATCAGACAGGGGACACTGAAGCTTTCTTT. This chain connects TRBV18 to TRBJ1-1; 8 nucleotides line up with TRBD1. This CDR3 is 14 amino acids long. The germline CDR1 and CDR2 sequences are KGHSH and LQKENI. The V and J ends lost 4 bases and 3 bases, in that order; junction bases with no gene match: 4.

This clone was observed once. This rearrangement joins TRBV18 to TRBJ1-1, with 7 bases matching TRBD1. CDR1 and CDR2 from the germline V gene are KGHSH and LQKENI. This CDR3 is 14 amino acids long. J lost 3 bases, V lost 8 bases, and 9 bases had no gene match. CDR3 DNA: TGTGCCAGCAAACAGGGGATAGGCGACACTGAAGCTTTCTTT. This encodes CASKQGIGDTEAFF.

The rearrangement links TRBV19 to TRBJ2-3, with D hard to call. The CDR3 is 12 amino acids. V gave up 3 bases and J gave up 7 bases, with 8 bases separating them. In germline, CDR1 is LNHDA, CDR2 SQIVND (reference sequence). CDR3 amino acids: CASSMSRYTQYF. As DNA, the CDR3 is TGTGCCAGTAGTATGTCACGGTATACGCAGTATTTT.

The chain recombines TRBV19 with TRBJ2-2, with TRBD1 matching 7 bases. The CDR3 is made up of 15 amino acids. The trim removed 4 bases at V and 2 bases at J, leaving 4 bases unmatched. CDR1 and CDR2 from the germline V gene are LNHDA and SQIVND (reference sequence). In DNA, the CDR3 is TGTGCCAGTAGTAGGGGGACAGCCAACACCGGGGAGCTGTTTTTT. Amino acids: CASSRGTANTGELFF.

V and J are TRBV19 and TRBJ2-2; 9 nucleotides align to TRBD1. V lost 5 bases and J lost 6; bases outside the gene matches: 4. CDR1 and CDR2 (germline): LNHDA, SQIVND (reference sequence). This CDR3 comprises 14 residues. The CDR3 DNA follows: TGTGCCAGTAGTGGGACAGGGAGGGCCGGGGAGCTGTTTTTT. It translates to CASSGTGRAGELFF.

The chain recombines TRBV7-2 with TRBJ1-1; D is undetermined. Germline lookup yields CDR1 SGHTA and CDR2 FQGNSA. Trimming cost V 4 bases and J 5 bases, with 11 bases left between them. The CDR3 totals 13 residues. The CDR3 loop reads CASSSWRQTEAFF. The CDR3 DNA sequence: TGTGCCAGCAGCTCCTGGAGGCAGACTGAAGCTTTCTTT.

Here the CDR3 reads CATGPRGQQPQHF. CDR3 DNA: TGTGCCACTGGACCGCGGGGACAGCAGCCCCAGCATTTT. The V gene is TRBV6-5, the J gene TRBJ1-5; 7 bases are shared with TRBD1. Germline V gene sequence: CDR1 MNHEY, CDR2 SVGAGI. The V segment lost 10 bases and the J segment 7 bases; nucleotides outside the gene matches: 10. This CDR3 is built from 13 residues.

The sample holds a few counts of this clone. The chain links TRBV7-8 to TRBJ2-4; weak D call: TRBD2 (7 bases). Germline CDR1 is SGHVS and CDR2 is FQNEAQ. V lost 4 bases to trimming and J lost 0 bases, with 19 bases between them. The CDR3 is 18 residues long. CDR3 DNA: TGTGCCAGCAGCTCCCCCCGCGGGGGCCCCGCAGCCAAAAACATTCAGTACTTC. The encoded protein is CASSSPRGGPAAKNIQYF.

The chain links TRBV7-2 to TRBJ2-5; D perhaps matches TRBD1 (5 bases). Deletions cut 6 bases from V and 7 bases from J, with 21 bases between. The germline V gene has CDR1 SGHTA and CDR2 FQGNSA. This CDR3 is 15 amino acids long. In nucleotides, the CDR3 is TGTGCCAGCAGACCAGAGTTGGTGGGGCTGGGGACCCAGTACTTC. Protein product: CASRPELVGLGTQYF.

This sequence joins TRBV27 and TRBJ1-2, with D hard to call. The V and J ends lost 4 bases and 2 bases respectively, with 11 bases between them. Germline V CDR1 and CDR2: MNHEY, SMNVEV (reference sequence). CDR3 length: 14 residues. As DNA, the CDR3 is TGTGCCAGCAGTTCCGGTAATTCCAACTATGGCTACACCTTC. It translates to CASSSGNSNYGYTF.

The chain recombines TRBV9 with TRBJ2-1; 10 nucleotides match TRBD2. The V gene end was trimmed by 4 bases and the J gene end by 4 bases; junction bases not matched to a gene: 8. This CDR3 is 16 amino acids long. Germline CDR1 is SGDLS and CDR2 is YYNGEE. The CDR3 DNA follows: TGTGCCAGCAGCTTCTGGACTAGCGGAGATTACAATGAGCAGTTCTTC. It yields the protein CASSFWTSGDYNEQFF.

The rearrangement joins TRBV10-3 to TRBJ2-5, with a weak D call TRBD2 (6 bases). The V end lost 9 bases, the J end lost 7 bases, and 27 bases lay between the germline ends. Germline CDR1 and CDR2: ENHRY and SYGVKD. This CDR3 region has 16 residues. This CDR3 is CAIQSGPGPRAGTQYF. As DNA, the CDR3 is TGTGCCATACAATCGGGACCAGGGCCACGAGCGGGGACCCAGTACTTC.

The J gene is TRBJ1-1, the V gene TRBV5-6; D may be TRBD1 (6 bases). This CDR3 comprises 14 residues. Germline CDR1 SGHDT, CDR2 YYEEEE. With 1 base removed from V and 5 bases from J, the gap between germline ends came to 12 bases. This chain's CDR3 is CASSLTGTGTEAFF. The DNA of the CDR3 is TGTGCCAGCAGCTTGACAGGGACGGGGACTGAAGCTTTCTTT.

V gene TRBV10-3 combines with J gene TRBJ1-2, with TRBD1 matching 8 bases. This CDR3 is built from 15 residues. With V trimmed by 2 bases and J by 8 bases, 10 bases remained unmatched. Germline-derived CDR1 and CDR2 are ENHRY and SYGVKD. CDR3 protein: CAISERGGQAGGYTF. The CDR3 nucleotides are TGTGCCATCAGTGAGAGAGGGGGACAGGCGGGCGGCTACACCTTC.

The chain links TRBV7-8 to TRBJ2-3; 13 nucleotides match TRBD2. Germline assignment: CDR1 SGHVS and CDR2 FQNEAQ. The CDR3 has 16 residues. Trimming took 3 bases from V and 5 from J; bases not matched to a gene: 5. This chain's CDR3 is CASSLRTSGGRDTQYF. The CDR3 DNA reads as TGTGCCAGCAGCTTGAGGACTAGCGGGGGAAGAGATACGCAGTATTTT. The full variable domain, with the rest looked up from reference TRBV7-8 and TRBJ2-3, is GAGVSQSPRYKVAKRGQDVALRCDPISGHVSLFWYQQALGQGPEFLTYFQNEAQLDKSGLPSDRFFAERPEGSVSTLKIQRTQQEDSAVYLCASSLRTSGGRDTQYFGPGTRLTVL.

The CDR3 region is CASSDPSGGAAYEKLFF. The CDR3 DNA reads as TGTGCCAGCAGTGACCCATCGGGAGGGGCTGCGTATGAAAAACTGTTTTTT. The genes are TRBV6-4 and TRBJ1-4; D may be TRBD1 (5 bases). Deletions cut 2 bases from V and 6 bases from J, with 19 bases between. CDR1 and CDR2 from the germline V gene are MRHNA and SNTAGT. The CDR3 is 17 residues long.

CDR3 nucleotide sequence: TGCGCCAGCAGCTTGGGGAGCTCGGGTTCTGGAAACACCATATATTTT. Translated, it gives CASSLGSSGSGNTIYF. The chain carries TRBV5-1 and TRBJ1-3; no definite D call. This CDR3 is 16 amino acids long. Germline CDR1 is SGHRS and CDR2 is YFSETQ. V dropped 0 bases and J dropped 1 base, with 11 bases sitting between them. The variable domain in full, completed from reference TRBV5-1 and TRBJ1-3, reads KAGVTQTPRYLIKTRGQQVTLSCSPISGHRSVSWYQQTPGQGLQFLFEYFSETQRNKGNFPGRFSGRQFSNSRSEMNVSTLELGDSALYLCASSLGSSGSGNTIYFGEGSWLTVV.

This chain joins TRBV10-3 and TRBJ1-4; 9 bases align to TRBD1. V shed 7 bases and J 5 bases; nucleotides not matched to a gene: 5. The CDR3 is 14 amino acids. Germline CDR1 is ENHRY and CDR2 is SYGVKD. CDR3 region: CAIKSGQGNEKLFF. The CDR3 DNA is TGTGCCATCAAATCGGGACAGGGCAATGAAAAACTGTTTTTT.

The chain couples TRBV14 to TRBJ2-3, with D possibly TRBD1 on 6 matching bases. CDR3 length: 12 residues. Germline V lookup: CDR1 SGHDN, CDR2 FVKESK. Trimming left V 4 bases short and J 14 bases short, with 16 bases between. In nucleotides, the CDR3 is TGTGCCAGCAGCCCACAGGGATTTAACCTGTATTTT. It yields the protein CASSPQGFNLYF. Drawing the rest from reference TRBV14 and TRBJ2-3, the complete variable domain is EAGVTQFPSHSVIEKGQTVTLRCDPISGHDNLYWYRRVMGKEIKFLLHFVKESKQDESGMPNNRFLAERTGGTYSTLKVQPAELEDSGVYFCASSPQGFNLYFGPGTRLTVL.

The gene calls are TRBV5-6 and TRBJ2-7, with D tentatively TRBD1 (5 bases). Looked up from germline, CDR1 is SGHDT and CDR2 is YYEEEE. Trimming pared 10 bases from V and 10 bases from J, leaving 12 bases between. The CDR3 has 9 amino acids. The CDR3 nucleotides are TGTGCCGCTGCAGGGTATCAGTACTTC. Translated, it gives CAAAGYQYF.

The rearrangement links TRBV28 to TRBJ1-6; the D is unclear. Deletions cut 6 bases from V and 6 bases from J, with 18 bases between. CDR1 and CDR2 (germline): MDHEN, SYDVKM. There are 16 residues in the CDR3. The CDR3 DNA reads TGTGCCAGCAGCTCCAGAGGGAGGACCGTTAATTCACCCCTCCACTTT. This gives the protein CASSSRGRTVNSPLHF.

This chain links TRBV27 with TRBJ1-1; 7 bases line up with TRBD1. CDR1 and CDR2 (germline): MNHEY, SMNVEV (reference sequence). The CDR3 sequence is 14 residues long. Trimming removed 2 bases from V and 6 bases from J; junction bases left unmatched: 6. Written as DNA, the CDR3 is TGTGCCAGCAGTTTAGACAGGGTGCGATCTGAAGCTTTCTTT. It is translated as CASSLDRVRSEAFF.